The T cell receptor (beta chain) described here comes from a study of T cell repertoires in cytomegalovirus infection. Whole-study context: The public TCR beta signatures pointed to both CMV infection and matching HLA type. Study-level points and caveats: CMV carriers with the relevant HLA were identified by cumulative public TCR beta family frequency.

Looked up from germline, CDR1 is SNHLY and CDR2 is FYNNEI. CDR3 length equals 15 residues. Trimming stripped 7 bases from V and 0 bases from J, with 13 bases between. TCRdb fed the reads into MiXCR, producing one record per CDR3 protein. The sample holds some 390,000 distinct CDR3 sequences, roughly 18% seen once. Regarding this clonotype: Antigen unknown.

The gene calls are TRBV2 and TRBJ2-1; D might be TRBD2 (5 bases). The clonotype was recovered from a human donor in good health (CMV status not recorded). Some clones in this sample may be carry-over from other donors' samples. Sample: PBMCs. The CDR3 DNA is TGTGCCAGCACCGAGGGTGGTTACTCCTACAATGAGCAGTTCTTC. It encodes CASTEGGYSYNEQFF.